The 23 T cell receptor beta chains below were found in one sample sequenced in a study of blood T cell repertoires in COVID-19. Assay: immunoSEQ multiplex PCR; the TCRdb copy retains only in-frame clones and omits some. The data show 190,000 or so clones, approximately 88% seen once. The specimen was PBMCs or T cells enriched from blood (not recorded which). The receptor source for this set is a man younger than 35 with acute COVID-19.

This chain connects TRBV2 to TRBJ1-1; TRBD1 might be the D (6 bases). With 4 bases removed from V and 1 base from J, the gap between germline ends came to 13 bases. The CDR3 has 15 residues. Germline CDR1 SNHLY, CDR2 FYNNEI. This chain's CDR3 is CASSGDGTPNTEAFF. As DNA, the CDR3 is TGTGCCAGCAGTGGAGACGGGACACCGAACACTGAAGCTTTCTTT. Together with reference TRBV2 and TRBJ1-1, the CDR3 gives the full variable domain: EPEVTQTPSHQVTQMGQEVILRCVPISNHLYFYWYRQILGQKVEFLVSFYNNEISEKSEIFDDQFSVERPDGSNFTLKIRSTKLEDSAMYFCASSGDGTPNTEAFFGQGTRLTVV.

The chain joins TRBV10-2 to TRBJ2-5; D remains ambiguous. V lost 4 bases and J lost 2, with 5 bases in between. This CDR3 comprises 12 residues. Germline CDR1 is WSHSY and CDR2 is SAAADI. CDR3 residues: CASSGGQETQYF. The CDR3 region has the DNA TGCGCCAGCAGTGGAGGACAAGAGACCCAGTACTTC.

In this sample, this clone turned up once. The rearrangement links TRBV6-2 or TRBV6-3 to TRBJ1-5; the match to TRBD1 covers 9 bases. CDR3 length equals 18 residues. V shed 2 bases and J 2 bases; nucleotides not matched to a gene: 10. The germline V gene encodes CDR1 MNHEY and CDR2 SVGEGT. Written as DNA, the CDR3 is TGTGCCAGCAGTTACATCCCCGGGACAGGGAAGGGCAATCAGCCCCAGCATTTT. This gives the protein CASSYIPGTGKGNQPQHF.

CDR3 loop: CASSQQGSDTQYF. CDR3 nucleotides: TGTGCCAGCAGCCAACAGGGTTCGGATACGCAGTATTTT. The chain carries TRBV5-4 and TRBJ2-3, with a possible D match to TRBD1 (6 bases). CDR1 and CDR2 (germline): SGHNT, YYREEE (reference sequence). With 4 bases removed from V and 6 bases from J, the gap between germline ends came to 12 bases. The CDR3 runs 13 residues.

This chain links TRBV25-1 with TRBJ2-3, with TRBD2 as a possible D gene (6 bases). The CDR3 covers 16 residues. The germline V gene encodes CDR1 MGHDK and CDR2 SYGVNS. Deletions cut 1 base from V and 6 bases from J, with 17 bases between. The CDR3 spells CASSESQREKRDTQYF. CDR3 sequence (DNA): TGTGCCAGCAGTGAATCTCAACGGGAGAAAAGGGATACGCAGTATTTT. The full variable domain, its missing parts supplied by reference TRBV25-1 and TRBJ2-3, is EADIYQTPRYLVIGTGKKITLECSQTMGHDKMYWYQQDPGMELHLIHYSYGVNSTEKGDLSSESTVSRIRTEHFPLTLESARPSHTSQYLCASSESQREKRDTQYFGPGTRLTVL.

This chain's CDR3 is CASSFTGLGGNTIYF. The DNA of the CDR3 is TGTGCCAGCAGTTTTACAGGGCTTGGCGGAAACACCATATATTTT. V and J are TRBV7-2 and TRBJ1-3, with D tentatively TRBD1 (6 bases). Trimming stripped 6 bases from V and 4 bases from J, with 16 bases between. This CDR3 is 15 amino acids long. The germline V gene has CDR1 SGHTA and CDR2 FQGNSA.

This sequence joins TRBV11-2 and TRBJ2-7; TRBD2 matches 10 bases. The CDR3 covers 15 residues. The J segment lost 3 bases and the V segment lost 2 bases, leaving 4 bases of the junction unmatched. CDR1 is SGHAT, CDR2 FQNNGV, per germline. The DNA of the CDR3 is TGTGCCAGCAGCTTACTAGCGGGAGCGAACTACGAGCAGTACTTC. This codes for CASSLLAGANYEQYF.

The table lists this clone with a count of one. The rearrangement links TRBV19 to TRBJ2-1; 11 bases are a match to TRBD2. This CDR3 spans 15 amino acids. CDR1 and CDR2 from the germline V gene are LNHDA and SQIVND (reference sequence). Trimming at V came to 5 bases and at J to 4 bases, leaving 4 bases not matched to a gene. In nucleotides, the CDR3 is TGTGCCAGTAGTCGGACTAGCGGGCCGTACAATGAGCAGTTCTTC. Its translation is CASSRTSGPYNEQFF.

This rearrangement joins TRBV30 to TRBJ2-1, with D perhaps matching TRBD1 (6 bases). Germline CDR1 and CDR2: GTSNPN and SVGIG (reference sequence). This CDR3 is 12 amino acids long. The germline V and J ends were trimmed by 2 bases and 6 bases, with 8 bases remaining between them. This chain's CDR3 is CAWSTQGNEQFF. The DNA for the CDR3 is TGTGCCTGGAGTACACAGGGCAATGAGCAGTTCTTC.

The chain combines TRBV4-3 with TRBJ2-3; D is perhaps TRBD1 (6 bases). From germline, CDR1 is LGHNA and CDR2 YSLEER. This CDR3 contains 13 residues. V was trimmed by 4 bases and J by 2 bases, leaving 7 bases between them. The CDR3 sequence: CASSRTDTDTQYF. The CDR3, as DNA: TGCGCCAGCAGCCGGACAGACACAGATACGCAGTATTTT.

The genes are TRBV6-5 and TRBJ1-5; D remains ambiguous. Germline CDR1 reads MNHEY; CDR2 reads SVGAGI. The CDR3 spans 15 residues. Trimming cost V 7 bases and J 3 bases, with 16 bases left between them. The CDR3 is CASTFLGRFNQPQHF. The CDR3 DNA is TGTGCCAGCACCTTCCTTGGGAGGTTCAATCAGCCCCAGCATTTT.

The chain has TRBV6-1 and TRBJ2-7; D gene uncertain. Trimming removed 1 base at V and 1 base at J, with 11 bases between. This CDR3 comprises 15 residues. Germline V gene data show CDR1 as MNHNS and CDR2 as SASEGT. CDR3 loop: CASSEVSGVSYEQYF. The CDR3 DNA follows: TGTGCCAGCAGTGAAGTGAGTGGAGTGTCCTACGAGCAGTACTTC.

This clone was counted between two and nine times. The chain is built from TRBV27 and TRBJ1-6, with D possibly TRBD1 on 5 matching bases. This CDR3 comprises 13 residues. Trimming stripped 5 bases from V and 10 bases from J, with 12 bases between. Germline CDR1 is MNHEY and CDR2 is SMNVEV (reference sequence). The CDR3 here is CASSIGVRSPLHF. DNA for the CDR3: TGTGCCAGCAGTATAGGGGTGCGGTCACCCCTCCACTTT.

The table lists this clone with a count of one. This sequence joins TRBV19 and TRBJ2-1; 8 bases map to TRBD2. Germline CDR1 is LNHDA and CDR2 is SQIVND (reference sequence). The junction had 7 bases not matched to a gene; V was cut back by 5 bases and J by 4 bases. CDR3 size: 15 residues. DNA for the CDR3: TGTGCCAGTAGTCCGAACAGCGGGAGATACAATGAGCAGTTCTTC. It translates to CASSPNSGRYNEQFF.

As DNA, the CDR3 is TGTGCCTGGAGTGTTCCAGGGGTCCATAGCACAGATACGCAGTATTTT. Its protein is CAWSVPGVHSTDTQYF. The chain carries TRBV30 and TRBJ2-3; perhaps TRBD1 as D (6 bases). CDR3 size: 16 residues. Germline CDR1 is GTSNPN and CDR2 is SVGIG (reference sequence). V was pared by 0 bases and J by 0 bases, with 13 bases between.

The chain combines TRBV5-6 with TRBJ2-1; 9 bases are shared with TRBD1. Looked up from germline, CDR1 is SGHDT and CDR2 is YYEEEE. CDR3 length: 15 amino acids. Unmatched junction bases numbered 9, after V lost 4 bases and J lost 7 bases. CDR3 sequence: CASSRSTGGGNEQFF. In DNA form, the CDR3 reads TGTGCCAGCAGCCGCTCGACAGGGGGAGGAAATGAGCAGTTCTTC.

This chain uses TRBV5-1 with TRBJ2-1, with a weak D call TRBD2 (7 bases). The CDR3 length is 16 residues. V dropped 4 bases and J dropped 6 bases, with 20 bases sitting between them. CDR1 SGHRS and CDR2 YFSETQ come from the germline V gene. The CDR3 nucleotides read TGCGCCAGCAGCGAGAGGGCCGGGGGGCTCTTCAATGAGCAGTTCTTC. It specifies CASSERAGGLFNEQFF.

This chain links TRBV19 with TRBJ1-2, with 8 bases aligning to TRBD1. The germline CDR1 and CDR2 sequences are LNHDA and SQIVND (reference sequence). V gave up 3 bases and J gave up 2 bases; unmatched junction bases: 14. The CDR3 runs 18 residues. CDR3 in amino acids: CASSIDDRGFLGNYGYTF. The CDR3 DNA reads as TGTGCCAGTAGTATCGATGACAGGGGATTTCTTGGGAACTATGGCTACACCTTC.

The chain uses TRBV5-1 and TRBJ1-3; D ambiguous. Germline CDR1 and CDR2: SGHRS and YFSETQ. V was pared by 2 bases and J by 2 bases, with 14 bases between. This CDR3 comprises 16 residues. This CDR3 reads CASSFQNRDAGNTIYF. CDR3 coding DNA: TGCGCCAGCAGCTTCCAAAACAGAGACGCTGGAAACACCATATATTTT.

The chain carries TRBV18 and TRBJ2-1; 7 nucleotides align to TRBD2. This CDR3 is 16 amino acids long. The germline gives CDR1 KGHSH, CDR2 LQKENI. The V and J ends lost 8 bases and 4 bases, in that order; junction bases with no gene match: 14. This CDR3 reads CASGGPLAVTYNEQFF. The CDR3 DNA sequence: TGTGCCAGCGGAGGCCCCCTAGCGGTTACTTACAATGAGCAGTTCTTC.

The gene calls are TRBV9 and TRBJ2-1; D possibly corresponds to TRBD1 (5 bases). This CDR3 is 13 amino acids long. CDR1 and CDR2 from the germline V gene are SGDLS and YYNGEE. The V gene lost 0 bases and the J gene lost 6 bases, with 7 bases spanning the gap. Written as DNA, the CDR3 is TGTGCCAGCAGCGTAGGTCAGGGCAATGAGCAGTTCTTC. It translates to CASSVGQGNEQFF.

The sample holds one count of this clone. The chain has TRBV14 and TRBJ2-5; D is unclear. V was trimmed by 1 base and J by 7 bases, leaving 7 bases between them. Germline V gene sequence: CDR1 SGHDN, CDR2 FVKESK. This CDR3 has 12 amino acids. The CDR3 region has the DNA TGTGCCAGCAGCCAAGGAGGCGGGACCCAGTACTTC. It yields the protein CASSQGGGTQYF.

The chain links TRBV27 to TRBJ2-7; 7 bases match TRBD1. Per the germline V gene, CDR1 is MNHEY and CDR2 is SMNVEV (reference sequence). J gave up 4 bases and V 5 bases, and 8 bases lay outside the gene matches. This CDR3 comprises 14 residues. The CDR3 region has the DNA TGTGCCAGCAGTCCAAGACAGGGAGTTTACGAGCAGTACTTC. It codes for CASSPRQGVYEQYF.